This T cell receptor (beta chain) is drawn from a study of response to subunit inactivated influenza vaccine. The germline gives CDR1 MNHEY, CDR2 SVGEGT. This CDR3 has 14 amino acids. Trimming took 7 bases from V and 8 from J, leaving 21 bases between them. TCRdb reanalysed the RT-PCR reads using MiXCR and keeps one entry per CDR3 protein. The sample holds roughly 620,000 distinct CDR3 sequences, approximately 10% seen once. This clonotype was counted between two and nine times. The same data also went into a second study, on T cells expressing NK-cell markers. That source notes: Beta-chain TCR cDNA was generated via 5'RACE template switching with UMIs.

The sequence was collected from a man in his fifties who received an inactivated influenza vaccine. V usage is TRBV6-2 or TRBV6-3 and J usage is TRBJ2-7; the D is unclear. The sample consisted of PBMCs from blood, taken on the day of vaccination. As DNA, the CDR3 is TGTGCCAGCACTCAGCGCCCATCGGAAGGGAAGCAGTACTTC. Protein sequence: CASTQRPSEGKQYF.